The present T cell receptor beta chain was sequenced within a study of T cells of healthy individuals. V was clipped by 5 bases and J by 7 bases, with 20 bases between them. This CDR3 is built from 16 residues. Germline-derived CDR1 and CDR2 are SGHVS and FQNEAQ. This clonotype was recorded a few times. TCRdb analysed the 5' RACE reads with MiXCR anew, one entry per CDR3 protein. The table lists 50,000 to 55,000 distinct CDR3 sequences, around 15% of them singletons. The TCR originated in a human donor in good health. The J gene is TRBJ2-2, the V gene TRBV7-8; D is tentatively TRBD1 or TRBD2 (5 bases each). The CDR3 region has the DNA TGTGCCAGCAGCCCAGGGTTGGGACGTGCGGACGGGGAGCTGTTTTTT. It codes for CASSPGLGRADGELFF.